The 24 T cell receptor beta chains presented below share a single source sample, sequenced in a study of regulatory T cells in long-lasting Graves disease. The time point is: newly diagnosed GD, antithyroid drugs for less than 3 months. Making the TCR library involved RNA that had been extracted from PBMCs. Investigators prepared the TCR beta libraries by applying iRepertoire HTBI primers and Arm-PCR of CDR3 regions. Via MiXCR, TCRdb re-called the multiplex PCR reads, giving one row per CDR3 protein. The profile shows 350,000 to 550,000 distinct CDR3 sequences, 16% of them singletons. These records were also assigned to another study, of T cells in Graves' hyperthyroidism and ophthalmopathy.

Sample: peripheral blood mononuclear cells (PBMCs), taken at new diagnosis, from a patient treated with antithyroid drugs. The origin of the receptors is a woman in her late teens or twenties with Graves disease.

This clonotype showed up just a few times. This chain joins TRBV19 and TRBJ2-7; D remains unclear. V lost 2 bases, J lost 2 bases, and 10 bases lay in between. The CDR3 sequence is 14 residues long. Per the germline V gene, CDR1 is LNHDA and CDR2 is SQIVND (reference sequence). Here the CDR3 DNA reads TGTGCCAGTAGTATAAGTTCTTCCCCCTACGAGCAGTACTTC. Its translation is CASSISSSPYEQYF.

This clonotype was counted at least ten times. The V call is TRBV28, the J call TRBJ2-1, with D possibly TRBD2 on 7 matching bases. The end of the DNA is better explained by TRBJ2-5, so the J call may be wrong. Germline V CDR1 and CDR2: MDHEN, SYDVKM. The CDR3 length is 14 residues. CDR3: CASSTGGVEETQYF. The CDR3 DNA is TGTGCCAGCAGCACGGGGGGCGTTGAGGAGACCCAGTACTTC.

The gene calls are TRBV20-1 and TRBJ2-5, with 8 bases lining up with TRBD2. The end of the DNA is better explained by TRBJ2-1, so the J call may be wrong. CDR1 is DFQATT, CDR2 SNEGSKA, per germline (reference sequence). CDR3 length: 16 residues. CDR3 sequence reads: CSALPGGPLVYNEQFF. The CDR3 DNA sequence: TGCAGTGCTCTCCCGGGAGGGCCCCTAGTCTACAATGAGCAGTTCTTC.

The chain is built from TRBV7-2 and TRBJ2-3; TRBD2 aligns across 14 bases. The CDR3 contains 21 residues. Trimming removed 5 bases from V and 0 bases from J; junction bases left unmatched: 16. The germline V gene encodes CDR1 SGHTA and CDR2 FQGNSA. CDR3 loop: CASSLRGTSGGAASSTDTQYF. In DNA, the CDR3 is TGTGCCAGCAGCCTACGAGGGACTAGCGGGGGAGCAGCCTCTAGCACAGATACGCAGTATTTT.

The chain employs TRBV9 and TRBJ2-7; 8 nucleotides line up with TRBD2. There are 16 residues in the CDR3. Germline lookup yields CDR1 SGDLS and CDR2 YYNGEE. The trim removed 4 bases at V and 4 bases at J, leaving 13 bases unmatched. The CDR3 here is CASSPTGLADLYEQYF. The CDR3 bases are TGTGCCAGCAGCCCTACCGGACTAGCCGACCTGTACGAGCAGTACTTC.

Many counts were recorded for this clonotype. The chain uses TRBV12-3 or TRBV12-4 and TRBJ2-3; the D is unclear. The CDR3 spans 13 residues. V was trimmed by 5 bases and J by 0 bases, leaving 6 bases between them. CDR3 region: CASSPFSTDTQYF. DNA of the CDR3: TGTGCCAGCAGTCCATTTAGCACAGATACGCAGTATTTT.

This chain connects TRBV5-1 to TRBJ2-1, with D tentatively TRBD1 or TRBD2 (7 bases each). The V end was cut by 9 bases, the J end by 7 bases, with 17 bases between. CDR3 length: 13 amino acids. The germline gives CDR1 SGHRS, CDR2 YFSETQ. CDR3 loop: CATRGTNRNEQFF. DNA of the CDR3: TGCGCCACCAGGGGGACTAATCGGAATGAGCAGTTCTTC.

This clonotype was counted a few times. The V gene is TRBV19, the J gene TRBJ2-1, with D perhaps matching TRBD1 (6 bases). This CDR3 contains 14 residues. Trimming took off 2 bases at V and 4 bases at J, with 9 bases between the two ends. The germline gives CDR1 LNHDA, CDR2 SQIVND (reference sequence). The CDR3 region is CASSITTGYNEQFF. The CDR3, as DNA: TGTGCCAGTAGTATAACCACAGGGTACAATGAGCAGTTCTTC.

About this clonotype: A far larger clone is a single base away, which makes a read error likely. This sequence joins TRBV27 and TRBJ1-6; 8 bases map to TRBD1. Germline V CDR1 and CDR2: MNHEY, SMNVEV (reference sequence). The trim removed 6 bases at V and 8 bases at J, leaving 3 bases unmatched. CDR3 size: 13 residues. CDR3 protein: CASRTGDDSPLHF. As DNA, the CDR3 is TGTGCCAGCAGGACAGGGGACGATTCACCCCTCCACTTT.

V gene TRBV28 combines with J gene TRBJ2-4; D may be TRBD2 (6 bases). The CDR3 loop spans 16 amino acids. Trimming cost V 5 bases and J 4 bases, with 18 bases left between them. Germline V gene data show CDR1 as MDHEN and CDR2 as SYDVKM. The CDR3 here is CASSPSTGLEKNIQYF. DNA of the CDR3: TGTGCCAGCAGTCCCTCGACGGGACTCGAGAAAAACATTCAGTACTTC.

This clonotype was found many times. CDR3 nucleotide sequence: TGTGCCTGGAGTAACACTGAAGCTTTCTTT. It yields the protein CAWSNTEAFF. The chain carries TRBV30 and TRBJ1-1, with D unresolved. The CDR3 totals 10 residues. Germline CDR1 is GTSNPN and CDR2 is SVGIG (reference sequence). Trimming left V 2 bases short and J 2 bases short, with 0 bases between.

The J gene is TRBJ2-6, the V gene TRBV11-2; 9 nucleotides align to TRBD2. V shed 0 bases, J shed 3 bases, and the junction held 12 bases outside the gene matches. Germline lookup yields CDR1 SGHAT and CDR2 FQNNGV. CDR3 length equals 20 residues. CDR3 amino acids: CASSLDRSGGRASGANVLTF. Written as DNA, the CDR3 is TGTGCCAGCAGCTTAGATCGGAGTGGCGGGAGGGCCAGTGGGGCCAACGTCCTGACTTTC.

In this sample, this clonotype turned up many times. J is TRBJ2-7 and V is TRBV27; D is perhaps TRBD2 (7 bases). The germline V gene has CDR1 MNHEY and CDR2 SMNVEV (reference sequence). V gave up 2 bases and J gave up 0 bases, with 14 bases separating them. The CDR3 spans 16 residues. The CDR3 nucleotides read TGTGCCAGCAGTTTACTCCTGGGGGGGGCCTCCTACGAGCAGTACTTC. Protein: CASSLLLGGASYEQYF.

This clonotype turned up a few times. This chain connects TRBV27 to TRBJ2-1; 9 bases are shared with TRBD1. The V segment lost 6 bases and the J segment 7 bases; nucleotides outside the gene matches: 4. Germline CDR1 reads MNHEY; CDR2 reads SMNVEV (reference sequence). The CDR3 loop spans 13 amino acids. CDR3 in amino acids: CASRVTGGNEQFF. DNA for the CDR3: TGTGCCAGCAGGGTGACAGGGGGGAATGAGCAGTTCTTC.

This clonotype has at least ten counts. This sequence joins TRBV5-1 and TRBJ1-1, with D hard to call. Looked up from germline, CDR1 is SGHRS and CDR2 is YFSETQ. V lost 4 bases, J lost 0 bases, and 10 bases lay in between. The CDR3 consists of 14 residues. CDR3 sequence reads: CASSRSGMNTEAFF. For the CDR3, the DNA is TGCGCCAGCAGCCGCTCCGGTATGAACACTGAAGCTTTCTTT.

This clonotype has a count of ten or more. V and J are TRBV6-5 and TRBJ2-7; D gene uncertain. CDR1 is MNHEY and CDR2 is SVGAGI in the germline V gene. The CDR3 loop spans 15 amino acids. V was shortened by 1 base and J by 0 bases, with 10 bases between the two germline ends. CDR3: CASSYYFGPSYEQYF. The CDR3 DNA reads TGTGCCAGCAGTTACTACTTTGGGCCCTCCTACGAGCAGTACTTC.

This clonotype has ten or more counts. Its ends do not fully match the called genes, so a read error is possible. This chain uses TRBV11-2 with TRBJ2-7; D perhaps matches TRBD2 (5 bases). This CDR3 is built from 13 residues. The germline CDR1 and CDR2 sequences are SGHAT and FQNNGV. The CDR3 loop reads CASSLGSGNEQYF. As DNA, the CDR3 is TGTGCCAGCAGTTTAGGCTCGGGGAACGAGCAGTACTTC.

J is TRBJ1-4 and V is TRBV6-1; D possibly corresponds to TRBD1 (5 bases). Trimming removed 7 bases at V and 8 bases at J, with 17 bases between. The germline CDR1 and CDR2 sequences are MNHNS and SASEGT. The CDR3 runs to 14 residues. The DNA of the CDR3 is TGTGCCAGCACCGGAGGACTGAGGGGAGAAAAACTGTTTTTT. It encodes CASTGGLRGEKLFF.

This clonotype occurred once. Because the CDR3 is missing its conserved closing phenylalanine or tryptophan, this is likely a read error. V gene TRBV3-1 combines with J gene TRBJ1-2, with 8 bases matching TRBD1. Germline-derived CDR1 and CDR2 are LGHDT and YNNKEL (reference sequence). The CDR3 is made up of 13 amino acids. The V and J ends lost 8 bases and 3 bases, in that order; junction bases with no gene match: 5. In nucleotides, the CDR3 is TGTGCCAGCGCGGGACAGGAGGACTATGGCTACACCCTC. Residues: CASAGQEDYGYTL.

The chain employs TRBV4-3 and TRBJ1-5; the D gene is possibly TRBD1 (6 bases). The CDR3 runs 16 residues. Trimming cost V 0 bases and J 3 bases, with 12 bases left between them. The germline V gene encodes CDR1 LGHNA and CDR2 YSLEER. Here the CDR3 reads CASSQDLGGVNQPQHF. DNA for the CDR3: TGCGCCAGCAGCCAAGATTTGGGGGGCGTCAATCAGCCCCAGCATTTT.

The V call is TRBV19, the J call TRBJ1-5, with TRBD1 identical over 9 bases. The CDR3 runs to 19 residues. The germline gives CDR1 LNHDA, CDR2 SQIVND (reference sequence). V lost 1 base and J lost 0; bases outside the gene matches: 10. CDR3 nucleotide sequence: TGTGCCAGTAGTATAGGACCGGGACAGGGAAAATATAGCAATCAGCCCCAGCATTTT. Protein: CASSIGPGQGKYSNQPQHF.

This clonotype was counted ten times or more. The chain has TRBV18 and TRBJ2-3; TRBD2 agrees at 9 bases. CDR1 KGHSH and CDR2 LQKENI come from the germline V gene. The CDR3 has 15 residues. V lost 5 bases to trimming and J lost 2 bases; unmatched junction nucleotides: 5. The CDR3 DNA sequence: TGTGCCAGCTCATACCGGACTAGCGACACAGATACGCAGTATTTT. Residues: CASSYRTSDTDTQYF.

The rearrangement joins TRBV4-2 to TRBJ2-7, with D tentatively TRBD1 or TRBD2 (5 bases each). Trimming left V 1 base short and J 5 bases short, with 12 bases between. The CDR3 loop spans 14 amino acids. Germline-derived CDR1 and CDR2 are LGHNA and YNFKEQ. CDR3 region: CASSQGGASDEQYF. The CDR3 nucleotides are TGTGCCAGCAGCCAAGGAGGGGCGAGCGACGAGCAGTACTTC.

The chain uses TRBV11-3 and TRBJ2-3; 10 bases line up with TRBD2. TRBJ2-5 matches the DNA end more closely, so the J call is doubtful. Per germline, CDR1 SGHNT and CDR2 YENEEA. The CDR3 has 15 residues. This CDR3 reads CASSLGAGGPQTQYF. The CDR3 DNA is TGTGCCAGCAGCTTAGGAGCGGGAGGGCCGCAGACCCAGTACTTC.